A single sample gave rise to the 23 T cell receptor beta chains below, sequenced in a study of blood T cell repertoires in COVID-19. Some clones are missing from TCRdb's copy, which holds only in-frame ones; the method was immunoSEQ multiplex PCR. Of around 300,000 clones listed, around 90% are singletons. The sequenced material came from peripheral blood. Receptors were obtained from a woman aged 25 to 39 with COVID-19, enrolled during active disease.

The rearrangement links TRBV28 to TRBJ2-2, with 11 bases lining up with TRBD2. This CDR3 is 17 amino acids long. Trimming at V came to 8 bases and at J to 8 bases, leaving 16 bases not matched to a gene. Per germline, CDR1 MDHEN and CDR2 SYDVKM. This CDR3 is CASQGAGLAASWGELFF. As DNA, the CDR3 is TGTGCCAGCCAGGGGGCGGGACTAGCGGCATCTTGGGGGGAGCTGTTTTTT.

The sample holds a few counts of this clone. The gene calls are TRBV5-1 and TRBJ2-7; D is possibly TRBD2 (6 bases). CDR1 and CDR2 (germline): SGHRS, YFSETQ. The ends were cut back, 8 bases at V and 3 bases at J, with 15 bases in the middle. The CDR3 length is 13 residues. CDR3 in DNA: TGCGCCAGTTATCAACCGGGAGACTACGAGCAGTACTTC. Protein: CASYQPGDYEQYF.

V gene TRBV5-1 combines with J gene TRBJ2-3, with a weak D call TRBD1 (5 bases). Looked up from germline, CDR1 is SGHRS and CDR2 is YFSETQ. The V end was cut by 2 bases, the J end by 6 bases, with 16 bases between. CDR3 length equals 15 residues. The CDR3, as DNA: TGCGCCAGCAGCTTCCTGACAGAGGTGACCGATACGCAGTATTTT. It translates to CASSFLTEVTDTQYF.

CDR3 in DNA: TGTGCCAGCAGCCTCGGACTAGCGCGGATAGATACGCAGTATTTT. Translating it yields CASSLGLARIDTQYF. The chain employs TRBV7-3 and TRBJ2-3, with 9 bases aligning to TRBD2. Germline V gene sequence: CDR1 SGHTA, CDR2 FQGTGA. Trimming cost V 5 bases and J 5 bases; bases outside gene matches: 8. This CDR3 has 15 amino acids.

CDR3 sequence reads: CASSFSGRGQPQHF. CDR3 in DNA: TGTGCCAGCAGTTTCTCAGGGAGGGGTCAGCCCCAGCATTTT. The chain is built from TRBV28 and TRBJ1-5; TRBD1 might be the D (5 bases). The CDR3 loop spans 14 amino acids. Germline CDR1 reads MDHEN; CDR2 reads SYDVKM. Between the trimmed V and J ends, which lost 3 bases and 6 bases, there was a span of 12 bases.

This clone was seen only once. The CDR3 here is CAISEAPGVGEAFF. CDR3 DNA: TGTGCCATCAGTGAGGCCCCAGGGGTGGGTGAAGCTTTCTTT. The V and J genes are TRBV10-3 and TRBJ1-1; the D gene is possibly TRBD1 (6 bases). The germline V gene has CDR1 ENHRY and CDR2 SYGVKD. V shed 2 bases and J shed 7 bases, with 14 bases lying between them. The CDR3 is 14 amino acids.

The V gene is TRBV3-1 (or the pseudogene TRBV3-2), the J gene TRBJ2-7; possibly TRBD1 for D (7 bases). CDR3 length equals 15 residues. V gave up 0 bases and J gave up 4 bases, with 13 bases separating them. Looked up from germline, CDR1 is LGHDT and CDR2 is YNNKEL (reference sequence). The CDR3 DNA reads as TGTGCCAGCAGCCAAGAGAGGAGGGGGCTGTACGAGCAGTACTTC. It specifies CASSQERRGLYEQYF.

CDR3 in amino acids: CASSLGKGNEKLFF. CDR3 bases: TGCGCCAGCAGCTTGGGAAAGGGGAATGAAAAACTGTTTTTT. This chain joins TRBV5-1 and TRBJ1-4; D is possibly TRBD1 (5 bases). The V and J ends lost 0 bases and 5 bases respectively, with 8 bases between them. CDR1 SGHRS and CDR2 YFSETQ come from the germline V gene. The CDR3 extends over 14 amino acids.

Notes on this clone: One junction end does not reproduce the germline sequence, and a read error may be involved. The V gene is TRBV7-7, the J gene TRBJ2-2; 8 bases line up with TRBD2. The CDR3 covers 16 residues. CDR1 and CDR2 from the germline V gene are SSHAT and FNYEAQ (reference sequence). The DNA of the CDR3 is TGTGCTAGCAGCCCTGGGACTAGTCTTGGCACCGGGGAGCTGTTTTTT. As protein: CASSPGTSLGTGELFF.

CDR3 region: CASIGTGDDQPQHF. In DNA form, the CDR3 reads TGTGCCAGCATCGGGACAGGGGATGATCAGCCCCAGCATTTT. The genes are TRBV6-5 and TRBJ1-5, with TRBD1 matching 10 bases. Germline V CDR1 and CDR2: MNHEY, SVGAGI. This CDR3 has 14 residues. With V trimmed by 7 bases and J by 5 bases, 5 bases remained unmatched.

The rearrangement joins TRBV6-6 to TRBJ1-1; 9 bases align to TRBD1. The ends lost 2 bases at V and 7 bases at J; junction bases unmatched: 8. The CDR3 runs to 15 residues. Germline V gives CDR1 MNHNY, CDR2 SVGAGI (reference sequence). The CDR3 nucleotides read TGTGCCAGCAGTTACGCACGTCCGGGACAGGGTGAAGCTTTCTTT. This translates into CASSYARPGQGEAFF.

The chain carries TRBV9 and TRBJ2-1; the D is unclear. The length of the CDR3 is 14 residues. Germline-derived CDR1 and CDR2 are SGDLS and YYNGEE. The V end lost 0 bases, the J end lost 10 bases, and 14 bases lay between the germline ends. The CDR3 is CASSVVRSLGEQFF. Here the CDR3 DNA reads TGTGCCAGCAGCGTAGTGCGGTCCCTTGGAGAGCAGTTCTTC.

The chain recombines TRBV5-1 with TRBJ2-2; 10 nucleotides match TRBD2. Germline V gene lookup returns CDR1 SGHRS and CDR2 YFSETQ. The length of the CDR3 is 16 residues. Losses at the gene ends were 0 bases for V and 7 bases for J; bases not matched to a gene: 6. CDR3 amino acids: CASSLVASGSGGELFF. DNA for the CDR3: TGCGCCAGCAGCTTGGTGGCTAGCGGGAGCGGCGGGGAGCTGTTTTTT.

The chain is built from TRBV9 and TRBJ2-7, with D possibly TRBD1 on 6 matching bases. Germline values: CDR1 SGDLS, CDR2 YYNGEE. This CDR3 spans 14 amino acids. V was shortened by 4 bases and J by 3 bases, with 14 bases between the two germline ends. CDR3 in DNA: TGTGCCAGCAGCCCCCTAGGGGGTCGCTACGAGCAGTACTTC. It encodes CASSPLGGRYEQYF.

This chain's CDR3 is CASSPREGLGDTQYF. The CDR3 region has the DNA TGTGCCAGCAGTCCGCGGGAGGGCCTAGGAGATACGCAGTATTTT. This chain uses TRBV6-5 with TRBJ2-3; the match to TRBD2 covers 9 bases. CDR3 length: 15 residues. Losses at the gene ends were 5 bases for V and 5 bases for J; bases not matched to a gene: 8. CDR1 is MNHEY and CDR2 is SVGAGI in the germline V gene.

V is TRBV28 and J is TRBJ2-7; D possibly corresponds to TRBD2 (5 bases). The CDR3 is 14 amino acids. Per the germline V gene, CDR1 is MDHEN and CDR2 is SYDVKM. Deletions cut 2 bases from V and 7 bases from J, with 15 bases between. The CDR3 loop is CASSLNLARWEQYF. The CDR3 region has the DNA TGTGCCAGCAGTTTAAATCTAGCAAGGTGGGAGCAGTACTTC.

The chain carries TRBV14 and TRBJ2-5; possibly TRBD2 for D (6 bases). Germline-derived CDR1 and CDR2 are SGHDN and FVKESK. Trimming pared 3 bases from V and 5 bases from J, leaving 7 bases between. There are 12 residues in the CDR3. The CDR3 spells CASSHGGETQYF. Here the CDR3 DNA reads TGTGCCAGCAGCCACGGAGGGGAGACCCAGTACTTC.

The rearrangement uses TRBV25-1 and TRBJ2-4, with TRBD1 matching 9 bases. V trimming: 8 bases; J trimming: 1 base; junction bases outside the gene matches: 6. The CDR3 has 15 residues. Germline values: CDR1 MGHDK, CDR2 SYGVNS. The CDR3 spells CASGGDRAAKNIQYF. The CDR3 coding sequence is TGTGCCAGCGGGGGGGACAGGGCCGCCAAAAACATTCAGTACTTC.

This sequence joins TRBV7-2 and TRBJ2-1, with D perhaps TRBD1 (6 bases). Deletions cut 5 bases from V and 0 bases from J, with 14 bases between. There are 16 residues in the CDR3. Germline loops: CDR1 SGHTA, CDR2 FQGNSA. This CDR3 reads CASSNRDTSSYNEQFF. The CDR3 DNA reads TGTGCCAGCAGCAACCGGGACACCAGCTCCTACAATGAGCAGTTCTTC.

Written as DNA, the CDR3 is TGCGCCAGCAGCCAAGAGGAAGGGGGTGGACAGCCCCAGCATTTT. Protein: CASSQEEGGGQPQHF. This chain joins TRBV4-1 and TRBJ1-5, with a possible D match to TRBD1 (6 bases). The CDR3 extends over 15 amino acids. Germline V lookup: CDR1 MGHRA, CDR2 YSYEKL. Trimming cost V 0 bases and J 7 bases, with 13 bases left between them.

The chain combines TRBV7-9 with TRBJ1-4; D may be TRBD1 (6 bases). V dropped 5 bases and J dropped 4 bases, with 14 bases sitting between them. The CDR3 extends over 15 amino acids. The germline V gene encodes CDR1 SEHNR and CDR2 FQNEAQ (reference sequence). This CDR3 reads CASSPPGQINEKLFF. CDR3 nucleotide sequence: TGTGCCAGCAGCCCCCCGGGACAAATTAATGAAAAACTGTTTTTT.

V is TRBV28 and J is TRBJ1-1; D unresolved. Germline V gene sequence: CDR1 MDHEN, CDR2 SYDVKM. Trimming shortened V by 6 bases and J by 3 bases, and 11 bases separated the two germline ends. The CDR3 contains 13 residues. The CDR3 DNA is TGTGCCAGCAGAGAGGGTTTATACACTGAAGCTTTCTTT. The encoded protein is CASREGLYTEAFF.

In its sample, this clone was seen a few times. This chain connects TRBV6-1 to TRBJ2-7; 9 bases are a match to TRBD1. V was pared by 2 bases and J by 13 bases, with 12 bases of the junction left unmatched. Germline-derived CDR1 and CDR2 are MNHNS and SASEGT. This CDR3 has 14 residues. In nucleotides, the CDR3 is TGTGCCAGCAGTGAAACGGGACAGGGCGCTTTAGGATACTTC. Its protein is CASSETGQGALGYF.